This T cell receptor beta chain was identified during a study of Ad26.COV2.S vaccination and SARS-CoV-2 variants. About the study: Within the COV1001 Ad26.COV2.S trial arm, the donor was enrolled. Intramuscularly, Ad26.COV2.S was given either once or twice, 56 days apart. General observations from the study: Total responses of T cells may have been underestimated by the analyses of TCR breadth and depth. Spike-specific TCR breadth in vaccine recipients exceeded that seen in placebo recipients.

There are 17 residues in the CDR3. Unmatched junction bases numbered 10, after V lost 1 base and J lost 3 bases. Germline V lookup: CDR1 SEHNR, CDR2 FQNEAQ (reference sequence). Sample treatment: 15 to 20 received Ad26.COV2.S at low or high dose, single or two shots; about 5 received placebo; per-sample allocation not given. Day 63 after the first injection of vaccine or placebo was the sampling time. Assay used: immunoSEQ multiplex PCR; TCRdb lists only in-frame clones, some missing. The profile shows about 440,000 clones, around nine tenths of them singletons. Concerning this clone itself: Its antigen is unidentified.

The clonotype was recovered from a person aged 18-60 years who received the Ad26.COV2.S COVID-19 vaccine or a placebo. Sequencing used peripheral blood, obtained in a trial of Ad26.COV2.S vaccine versus placebo. The chain is built from TRBV7-9 and TRBJ2-7, with TRBD1 matching over 9 bases. As DNA, the CDR3 is TGTGCCAGCAGCTTAGGTGGGTCTAGGGGACAGGGCTACGAGCAGTACTTC. Protein sequence: CASSLGGSRGQGYEQYF.